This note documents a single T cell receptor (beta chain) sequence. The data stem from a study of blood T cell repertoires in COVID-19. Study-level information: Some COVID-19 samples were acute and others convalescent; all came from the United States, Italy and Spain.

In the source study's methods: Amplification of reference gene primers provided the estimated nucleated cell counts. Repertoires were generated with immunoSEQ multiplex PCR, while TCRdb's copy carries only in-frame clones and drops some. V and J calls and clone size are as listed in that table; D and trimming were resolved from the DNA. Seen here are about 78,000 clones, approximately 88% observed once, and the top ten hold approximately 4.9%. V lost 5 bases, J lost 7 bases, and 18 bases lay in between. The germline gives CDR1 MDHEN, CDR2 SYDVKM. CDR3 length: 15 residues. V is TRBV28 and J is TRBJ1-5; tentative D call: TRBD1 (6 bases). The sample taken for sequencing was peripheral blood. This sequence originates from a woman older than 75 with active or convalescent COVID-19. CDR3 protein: CASSPLTGFYQPQHF. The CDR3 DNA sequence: TGTGCCAGCAGTCCACTCACAGGGTTCTACCAGCCCCAGCATTTT.